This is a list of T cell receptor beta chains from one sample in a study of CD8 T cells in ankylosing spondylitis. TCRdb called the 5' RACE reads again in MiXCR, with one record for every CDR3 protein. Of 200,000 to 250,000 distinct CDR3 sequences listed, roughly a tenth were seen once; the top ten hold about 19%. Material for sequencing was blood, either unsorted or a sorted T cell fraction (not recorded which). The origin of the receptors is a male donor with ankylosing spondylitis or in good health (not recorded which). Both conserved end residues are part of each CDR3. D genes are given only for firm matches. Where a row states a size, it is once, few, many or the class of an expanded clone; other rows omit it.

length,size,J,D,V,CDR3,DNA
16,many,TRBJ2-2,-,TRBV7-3,CASSLMHGANTGELFF,TGTGCCAGCAGCTTAATGCATGGCGCGAACACCGGGGAGCTGTTTTTT
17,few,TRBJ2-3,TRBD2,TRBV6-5,CASSYGFGSGVTDTQYF,TGTGCCAGCAGTTACGGGTTCGGTAGCGGGGTCACAGATACGCAGTATTTT
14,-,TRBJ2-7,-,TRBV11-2,CASSLDPASYEQYF,TGTGCCAGCAGCTTAGATCCGGCCAGCTACGAGCAGTACTTC
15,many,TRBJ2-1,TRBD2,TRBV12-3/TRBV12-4,CASSLGGGAFNEQFF,TGTGCCAGCAGTTTGGGCGGGGGGGCCTTCAATGAGCAGTTCTTC
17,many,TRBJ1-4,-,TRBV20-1,CSASRGSLSATNEKLFF,TGCAGTGCTAGCAGAGGTTCTTTAAGTGCAACTAATGAAAAACTGTTTTTT
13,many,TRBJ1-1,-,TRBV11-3,CASSFNQGTEAFF,TGTGCCAGCAGCTTCAACCAGGGGACTGAAGCTTTCTTT
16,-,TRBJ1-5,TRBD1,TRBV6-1,CASIFGDRAVNQPQHF,TGTGCCAGCATCTTCGGGGACAGGGCGGTCAATCAGCCCCAGCATTTT
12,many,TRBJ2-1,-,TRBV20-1,CSASRGGEEQFF,TGCAGTGCCTCGAGGGGGGGGGAAGAGCAGTTCTTC
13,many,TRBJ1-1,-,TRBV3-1,CASSQSGSAEAFF,TGTGCCAGCAGCCAGTCAGGATCTGCTGAAGCTTTCTTT
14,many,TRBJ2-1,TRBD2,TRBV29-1,CSASSGGAVNEQFF,TGCAGCGCCTCAAGCGGGGGGGCCGTCAATGAGCAGTTCTTC
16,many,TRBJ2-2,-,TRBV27,CASSLRALGPGGELFF,TGTGCCAGCAGTTTAAGGGCTTTGGGCCCGGGCGGGGAGCTGTTTTTT
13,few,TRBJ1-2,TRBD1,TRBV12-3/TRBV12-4,CASRETGSYGYTF,TGTGCCAGCAGAGAGACAGGGAGCTATGGCTACACCTTC